Below are 27 T cell receptor beta chains sequenced from a single sample in a study of early T cells in non-severe SARS-CoV-2 infection. MiXCR, run by TCRdb on the 5' RACE reads, gives a single entry per CDR3 protein. The sample lists 74,000 or so distinct CDR3 sequences; roughly 12% were seen once. Specimen: whole blood. Every receptor here comes from an adult who was a healthcare worker with PCR-confirmed SARS-CoV-2 infection or an uninfected control (not recorded which).

This clonotype was recorded many times. The chain uses TRBV7-8 and TRBJ2-1; D might be TRBD1 (6 bases). This CDR3 is built from 13 residues. Germline V gene sequence: CDR1 SGHVS, CDR2 FQNEAQ. V lost 4 bases and J 5 bases, leaving 9 bases between the germline ends. The CDR3 region is CASSSDRHNEQFF. CDR3 DNA: TGTGCCAGCAGCTCCGACAGGCACAATGAGCAGTTCTTC.

A few counts support this clonotype. The rearrangement links TRBV20-1 to TRBJ2-5, with D perhaps assigned TRBD1 or TRBD2 (5 bases each). The V end lost 3 bases, the J end lost 1 base, and 15 bases lay between the germline ends. Germline CDR1 is DFQATT and CDR2 is SNEGSKA (reference sequence). The CDR3 is made up of 15 amino acids. The CDR3 is CSASEPGGSQETQYF. In DNA form, the CDR3 reads TGCAGTGCTAGCGAACCTGGGGGTAGCCAAGAGACCCAGTACTTC.

The V call is TRBV14, the J call TRBJ2-1; TRBD2 agrees at 16 bases. The CDR3 totals 17 residues. CDR1 and CDR2 (germline): SGHDN, FVKESK. V gave up 4 bases and J gave up 7 bases; unmatched junction bases: 7. CDR3 DNA: TGTGCCAGCAGCCTCCTTGGGACTAGCGGGAGGGCAAATGAGCAGTTCTTC. Its translation: CASSLLGTSGRANEQFF.

This clonotype has only a few counts. The V and J genes are TRBV20-1 and TRBJ2-1; D not resolved. V lost 1 base to trimming and J lost 0 bases, with 7 bases between them. The CDR3 runs 14 residues. Germline lookup yields CDR1 DFQATT and CDR2 SNEGSKA (reference sequence). In DNA, the CDR3 is TGCAGTGCTAGAGGTTCGAGCTCCTACAATGAGCAGTTCTTC. This codes for CSARGSSSYNEQFF.

The chain links TRBV5-1 to TRBJ2-2, with D hard to call. Trimming removed 4 bases from V and 4 bases from J, with 17 bases in between. This CDR3 has 16 residues. Germline V gene sequence: CDR1 SGHRS, CDR2 YFSETQ. The CDR3 loop is CASSPGGPSITGELFF. The CDR3 DNA is TGCGCCAGCAGCCCGGGCGGACCATCGATCACCGGGGAGCTGTTTTTT.

This clonotype showed up many times. The chain links TRBV18 to TRBJ2-7; perhaps D is TRBD1 or TRBD2 (5 bases each). The CDR3 spans 16 residues. V lost 2 bases to trimming and J lost 4 bases, with 18 bases between them. CDR1 and CDR2 (germline): KGHSH, LQKENI. CDR3 region: CASSPSGSRDRYEQYF. The CDR3 region has the DNA TGTGCCAGCTCACCAAGCGGTAGTAGGGACCGGTACGAGCAGTACTTC.

This clonotype has at least ten counts. The V and J genes are TRBV27 and TRBJ1-5; no clear D. CDR3 length: 15 amino acids. Germline-derived CDR1 and CDR2 are MNHEY and SMNVEV (reference sequence). Trimming shortened V by 2 bases and J by 5 bases, and 13 bases separated the two germline ends. The CDR3 sequence: CASSLRRDAYQPQHF. CDR3 sequence (DNA): TGTGCCAGCAGTTTACGTAGGGATGCTTATCAGCCCCAGCATTTT.

This clonotype has only a few counts. In DNA form, the CDR3 reads TGCGCCAGCAGCTTTCTTATGGGACCGACCTATGGCTACACCTTC. Its translation is CASSFLMGPTYGYTF. The chain combines TRBV5-1 with TRBJ1-2, with D maybe TRBD1 (5 bases). The CDR3 runs to 15 residues. V shed 2 bases and J shed 4 bases, with 15 bases lying between them. Germline assignment: CDR1 SGHRS and CDR2 YFSETQ.

The V call is TRBV6-5, the J call TRBJ1-5; D gene unclear. The CDR3 runs 15 residues. In germline, CDR1 is MNHEY, CDR2 SVGAGI. The V end was cut by 0 bases, the J end by 5 bases, with 11 bases between. The CDR3: CASSYSRREDQPQHF. CDR3 DNA sequence: TGTGCCAGCAGTTACTCTCGACGCGAAGATCAGCCCCAGCATTTT.

This clonotype was seen ten or more times. The DNA of the CDR3 is TGTGCCAGCAGCGTAGACAAGAATTCACCCCTCCACTTT. This gives the protein CASSVDKNSPLHF. The chain joins TRBV6-2 or TRBV6-3 to TRBJ1-6; D unresolved. From germline, CDR1 is MNHEY and CDR2 SVGEGT. The CDR3 is made up of 13 amino acids. The V gene lost 6 bases and the J gene lost 7 bases, with 10 bases spanning the gap.

This clonotype was counted between two and nine times. The chain combines TRBV6-2 or TRBV6-3 with TRBJ1-5; possibly TRBD1 for D (6 bases). Trimming removed 6 bases at V and 2 bases at J, with 14 bases between. CDR1 and CDR2 (germline): MNHEY, SVGEGT. This CDR3 has 15 residues. CDR3 in DNA: TGTGCCAGCAGGGGGAACGGACAGCGCAATCAGCCCCAGCATTTT. As protein: CASRGNGQRNQPQHF.

This clonotype appeared many times. V is TRBV5-1 and J is TRBJ1-1; D not resolved. V dropped 0 bases and J dropped 4 bases, with 13 bases sitting between them. Germline V gives CDR1 SGHRS, CDR2 YFSETQ. The CDR3 sequence is 15 residues long. The CDR3 spells CASSLGVGIPTEAFF. DNA for the CDR3: TGCGCCAGCAGCTTGGGGGTGGGTATCCCCACTGAAGCTTTCTTT. The whole variable domain, filled in from reference TRBV5-1 and TRBJ1-1, reads KAGVTQTPRYLIKTRGQQVTLSCSPISGHRSVSWYQQTPGQGLQFLFEYFSETQRNKGNFPGRFSGRQFSNSRSEMNVSTLELGDSALYLCASSLGVGIPTEAFFGQGTRLTVV.

This clonotype was seen more than once but under ten times. The J gene is TRBJ2-2, the V gene TRBV5-6; 10 nucleotides agree with TRBD2. The CDR3 has 16 amino acids. The ends lost 1 base at V and 5 bases at J; junction bases unmatched: 5. The V gene's germline CDR1 is SGHDT and CDR2 YYEEEE. In DNA, the CDR3 is TGTGCCAGCAGCTTGCAGACTAGCGGGTCTACCGGGGAGCTGTTTTTT. Protein: CASSLQTSGSTGELFF.

This clonotype was counted ten times or more. This chain links TRBV11-2 with TRBJ2-7, with D maybe TRBD1 (5 bases). The germline gives CDR1 SGHAT, CDR2 FQNNGV. Trimming took off 5 bases at V and 2 bases at J, with 13 bases between the two ends. CDR3 length equals 14 residues. CDR3 nucleotides: TGTGCCAGCAGCACTTTCAGGGTCACCTACGAGCAGTACTTC. It codes for CASSTFRVTYEQYF.

V usage is TRBV28 and J usage is TRBJ1-5; D perhaps matches TRBD1 (5 bases). The CDR3 loop spans 15 amino acids. Trimming cost V 4 bases and J 6 bases, with 16 bases left between them. Germline CDR1 reads MDHEN; CDR2 reads SYDVKM. The CDR3, as DNA: TGTGCCAGCAGTTCCGCGGACGGAGGGACTCAGCCCCAGCATTTT. This sequence encodes CASSSADGGTQPQHF. The full variable domain, in which reference TRBV28 and TRBJ1-5 provide the parts outside the CDR3, is DVKVTQSSRYLVKRTGEKVFLECVQDMDHENMFWYRQDPGLGLRLIYFSYDVKMKEKGDIPEGYSVSREKKERFSLILESASTNQTSMYLCASSSADGGTQPQHFGDGTRLSIL.

This clonotype was counted at least ten times. This chain links TRBV10-3 with TRBJ2-7; D is tentatively TRBD1 or TRBD2 (6 bases each). V was shortened by 5 bases and J by 3 bases, with 20 bases between the two germline ends. The CDR3 spans 16 residues. Per germline, CDR1 ENHRY and CDR2 SYGVKD. CDR3 loop: CAISQNRGRPDYEQYF. Written as DNA, the CDR3 is TGTGCCATCAGTCAAAATAGGGGGAGGCCTGACTACGAGCAGTACTTC.

The gene calls are TRBV10-1 and TRBJ2-5; possible D gene TRBD2, 5 bases. The CDR3 consists of 14 residues. Trimming left V 6 bases short and J 5 bases short, with 16 bases between. Germline CDR1 reads WNHNN; CDR2 reads SYGVQD (reference sequence). The CDR3 region is CASRELERYETQYF. In nucleotides, the CDR3 is TGCGCCAGCAGGGAACTAGAGCGGTACGAGACCCAGTACTTC.

This clonotype was counted between two and nine times. The chain carries TRBV7-8 and TRBJ2-3, with 8 bases fitting TRBD2. J lost 2 bases, V lost 5 bases, and 6 bases had no gene match. The CDR3 covers 15 residues. CDR1 and CDR2 from the germline V gene are SGHVS and FQNEAQ. In nucleotides, the CDR3 is TGTGCCAGCAGCCGTAGCGGGATGGCCACAGATACGCAGTATTTT. Amino acids: CASSRSGMATDTQYF.

There are a few counts of this clonotype. CDR3 region: CASSIWGSLTELASPLHF. CDR3 DNA sequence: TGTGCCAGTAGTATTTGGGGCAGCCTTACAGAATTAGCCTCACCCCTCCACTTT. This chain joins TRBV19 and TRBJ1-6; perhaps TRBD1 as D (5 bases). The V gene's germline CDR1 is LNHDA and CDR2 SQIVND (reference sequence). The CDR3 loop spans 18 amino acids. V was trimmed by 3 bases and J by 10 bases, leaving 25 bases between them.

The gene calls are TRBV27 and TRBJ1-2, with D perhaps TRBD1 (6 bases). Trimming removed 5 bases from V and 2 bases from J, with 15 bases in between. The germline gives CDR1 MNHEY, CDR2 SMNVEV (reference sequence). The CDR3 consists of 15 residues. CDR3 amino acids: CASSGTGLSNYGYTF. CDR3 DNA: TGTGCCAGCAGTGGAACAGGGCTCTCGAACTATGGCTACACCTTC.

This clonotype was detected many times. The V and J genes are TRBV27 and TRBJ1-2, with D tentatively TRBD1 (5 bases). The CDR3 consists of 15 residues. The V end lost 5 bases, the J end lost 6 bases, and 19 bases lay between the germline ends. Looked up from germline, CDR1 is MNHEY and CDR2 is SMNVEV (reference sequence). CDR3 coding DNA: TGTGCCAGCAGTCCGCCCCACCCAGGGAGGAATGGCTACACCTTC. Translating gives CASSPPHPGRNGYTF.

In its sample, this clonotype was seen a few times. The chain uses TRBV29-1 and TRBJ2-3; D gene unclear. Germline assignment: CDR1 SQVTM and CDR2 ANQGSEA. There are 14 residues in the CDR3. The germline V and J ends were trimmed by 2 bases and 0 bases, with 9 bases remaining between them. In DNA form, the CDR3 reads TGCAGCGTTGAACAGTATACTAGCACAGATACGCAGTATTTT. Its protein is CSVEQYTSTDTQYF.

The J gene is TRBJ1-2, the V gene TRBV7-8; the match to TRBD1 covers 8 bases. The CDR3 is 15 amino acids. Germline CDR1 and CDR2: SGHVS and FQNEAQ. Trimming took 4 bases from V and 2 from J; bases not matched to a gene: 6. The CDR3 reads CASSSYRDRNYGYTF. In DNA, the CDR3 is TGTGCCAGCAGCTCGTACCGGGACAGGAACTATGGCTACACCTTC. The full variable domain, its missing parts supplied by reference TRBV7-8 and TRBJ1-2, is GAGVSQSPRYKVAKRGQDVALRCDPISGHVSLFWYQQALGQGPEFLTYFQNEAQLDKSGLPSDRFFAERPEGSVSTLKIQRTQQEDSAVYLCASSSYRDRNYGYTFGSGTRLTVV.

Many counts were recorded for this clonotype. This chain uses TRBV20-1 with TRBJ1-1; 9 positions match TRBD1. The CDR3 runs 14 residues. V shed 1 base, J shed 4 bases, and the junction held 4 bases outside the gene matches. The germline V gene has CDR1 DFQATT and CDR2 SNEGSKA (reference sequence). The CDR3 DNA reads TGCAGTGCTAGAGTAGGGGACAGGGCCACTGAAGCTTTCTTT. Translated: CSARVGDRATEAFF.

This clonotype was recorded a few times. The chain employs TRBV5-1 and TRBJ2-7; D assignment may be TRBD1 or TRBD2 (5 bases each). Germline-derived CDR1 and CDR2 are SGHRS and YFSETQ. CDR3 length: 13 amino acids. V was clipped by 2 bases and J by 6 bases, with 12 bases between them. This CDR3 is CASSLSRGTEQYF. DNA for the CDR3: TGCGCCAGCAGCTTATCGAGGGGAACCGAGCAGTACTTC.

The rearrangement joins TRBV6-2 or TRBV6-3 to TRBJ2-7; possible D gene TRBD1, 6 bases. Trimming pared 7 bases from V and 3 bases from J, leaving 19 bases between. This CDR3 spans 15 amino acids. Germline assignment: CDR1 MNHEY and CDR2 SVGEGT. The CDR3 sequence is CASIHTPTGIYEQYF. The CDR3 region has the DNA TGTGCCAGCATTCATACCCCTACAGGGATCTACGAGCAGTACTTC.

This clonotype was detected ten times or more. V gene TRBV20-1 combines with J gene TRBJ2-2, with 10 bases that match TRBD2. The V gene's germline CDR1 is DFQATT and CDR2 SNEGSKA (reference sequence). The CDR3 contains 15 residues. V trimming: 0 bases; J trimming: 8 bases; junction bases outside the gene matches: 6. This chain's CDR3 is CSARDPSGSLGELFF. DNA of the CDR3: TGCAGTGCTAGAGATCCTAGCGGGAGTTTAGGGGAGCTGTTTTTT.